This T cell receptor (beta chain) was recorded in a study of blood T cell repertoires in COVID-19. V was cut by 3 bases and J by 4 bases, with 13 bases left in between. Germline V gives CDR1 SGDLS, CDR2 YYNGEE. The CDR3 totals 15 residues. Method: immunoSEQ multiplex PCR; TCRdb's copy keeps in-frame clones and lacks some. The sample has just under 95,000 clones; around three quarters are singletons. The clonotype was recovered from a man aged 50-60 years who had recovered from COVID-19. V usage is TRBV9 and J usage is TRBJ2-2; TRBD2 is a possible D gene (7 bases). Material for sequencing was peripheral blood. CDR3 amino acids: CASSGEGRGTGELFF. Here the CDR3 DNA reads TGTGCCAGCAGCGGGGAGGGCAGGGGCACCGGGGAGCTGTTTTTT. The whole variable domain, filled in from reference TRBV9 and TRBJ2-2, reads DSGVTQTPKHLITATGQRVTLRCSPRSGDLSVYWYQQSLDQGLQFLIQYYNGEERAKGNILERFSAQQFPDLHSELNLSSLELGDSALYFCASSGEGRGTGELFFGEGSRLTVL.